A single sample gave rise to the 29 T cell receptor beta chains below, sequenced in a study of post-analysis software for immune sequencing data. Study results and limitations: Five TRBV segments were significantly more frequent in patients than in controls. TRBV5-6, TRBV5-1 and TRBV20-1 were among these segments.

These receptors have no identified antigens. Incorporated into the TCR beta cDNA libraries were unique molecular identifiers, which served to reduce PCR and sequencing biases. MiXCR was run by TCRdb on the PCR reads, yielding one entry per CDR3 protein. Of a few hundred thousand distinct CDR3 sequences listed, 30% to 45% were seen once; the top ten hold under 5.5%. Sequencing input: blood. Receptor source: a girl aged 10-17 years with multiple sclerosis.

The J gene is TRBJ2-7, the V gene TRBV5-1; TRBD1 matches 12 bases. V trimming: 6 bases; J trimming: 6 bases; junction bases outside the gene matches: 7. CDR1 and CDR2 (germline): SGHRS, YFSETQ. There are 14 residues in the CDR3. The CDR3 protein is CASTQGQGAGEQYF. As DNA, the CDR3 is TGCGCCAGCACCCAGGGACAGGGGGCTGGCGAGCAGTACTTC.

Many counts were recorded for this clonotype. The chain carries TRBV5-1 and TRBJ2-1, with 10 bases identical to TRBD1. The V gene's germline CDR1 is SGHRS and CDR2 YFSETQ. V dropped 4 bases and J dropped 4; count of bases not matched to a gene: 5. The CDR3 has 15 amino acids. The CDR3 is CASSAGTGVYNEQFF. CDR3 sequence (DNA): TGCGCCAGCAGCGCAGGGACAGGGGTTTACAATGAGCAGTTCTTC.

A word on this clonotype: A much larger clone sits a single nucleotide away, making a read error possible. The chain carries TRBV2 and TRBJ2-5; D ambiguous. Germline values: CDR1 SNHLY, CDR2 FYNNEI. The CDR3 has 14 residues. CDR3 sequence reads: CASSDSQAEEAQYF. The CDR3 DNA follows: TGTGCCAGCAGTGATAGCCAGGCCGAAGAGGCCCAGTACTTC.

This clonotype was observed many times. The CDR3, as DNA: TGCGCCAGCAGCCAAGCCCCCTTATCGAATGAGCAGTTCTTC. Translating gives CASSQAPLSNEQFF. The chain uses TRBV4-1 and TRBJ2-1; unclear D gene. The CDR3 is made up of 14 amino acids. Germline assignment: CDR1 MGHRA and CDR2 YSYEKL. With 1 base removed from V and 7 bases from J, the gap between germline ends came to 11 bases.

The rearrangement uses TRBV4-2 and TRBJ2-7; tentative D call: TRBD2 (6 bases). The CDR3 runs to 15 residues. V was trimmed by 1 base and J by 3 bases, leaving 13 bases between them. Germline V gene lookup returns CDR1 LGHNA and CDR2 YNFKEQ. CDR3 DNA: TGTGCCAGCAGCCAAGGTCTAGCGTTGGGCTACGAGCAGTACTTC. Residues: CASSQGLALGYEQYF.

This clonotype was counted only a few times. The chain links TRBV2 to TRBJ2-2; perhaps TRBD2 as D (6 bases). There are 15 residues in the CDR3. The V end was cut by 7 bases, the J end by 3 bases, with 15 bases between. The V gene's germline CDR1 is SNHLY and CDR2 FYNNEI. The CDR3, as DNA: TGTGCCAGCAAGAAGCCCCCTAGCGACACCGGGGAGCTGTTTTTT. Its protein is CASKKPPSDTGELFF.

This chain connects TRBV4-2 to TRBJ2-1, with D perhaps TRBD1 or TRBD2 (6 bases each). V shed 0 bases and J shed 8 bases, with 17 bases lying between them. The V gene's germline CDR1 is LGHNA and CDR2 YNFKEQ. The CDR3 is 16 residues long. The CDR3 protein is CASSQDTGAPDYEQFF. CDR3 in DNA: TGTGCCAGCAGCCAAGATACGGGGGCGCCGGATTATGAGCAGTTCTTC.

In its sample, this clonotype was seen many times. The rearrangement uses TRBV7-9 and TRBJ2-3, with 15 nucleotides matching TRBD2. The germline V gene has CDR1 SEHNR and CDR2 FQNEAQ (reference sequence). This CDR3 region has 15 residues. The V segment lost 5 bases and the J segment 6 bases; nucleotides outside the gene matches: 3. The CDR3 region is CASSPGLAGGDTQYF. The CDR3 DNA follows: TGTGCCAGCAGCCCAGGACTAGCGGGAGGGGATACGCAGTATTTT.

The chain couples TRBV12-3 or TRBV12-4 to TRBJ2-3; D is undetermined. Between the trimmed V and J ends, which lost 3 bases and 4 bases, there was a span of 11 bases. This CDR3 is built from 14 residues. This chain's CDR3 is CASSFSLRADTQYF. In DNA, the CDR3 is TGTGCCAGCAGTTTCAGCTTGAGAGCAGATACGCAGTATTTT.

This clonotype came up many times. This chain joins TRBV12-3 or TRBV12-4 and TRBJ1-4; 8 bases map to TRBD1. V was clipped by 4 bases and J by 7 bases; unmatched bases: 8. The CDR3 is 15 residues long. The CDR3 coding sequence is TGTGCCAGCAGTTCCCTTACCGGGACAGGTGAAAAACTGTTTTTT. Protein sequence: CASSSLTGTGEKLFF.

The rearrangement links TRBV10-3 to TRBJ2-7; 12 bases are a match to TRBD2. J lost 1 base, V lost 8 bases, and 3 bases had no gene match. The CDR3 consists of 14 residues. Germline V CDR1 and CDR2: ENHRY, SYGVKD. The chain's CDR3 is CAIGLAGTSYEQYF. The CDR3 DNA reads TGTGCCATCGGACTAGCGGGAACTTCCTACGAGCAGTACTTC.

This clonotype was seen only a few times. The gene calls are TRBV25-1 and TRBJ1-6; 7 nucleotides match TRBD1. Germline values: CDR1 MGHDK, CDR2 SYGVNS. V trimming: 2 bases; J trimming: 8 bases; junction bases outside the gene matches: 6. The CDR3 spans 15 residues. The CDR3 nucleotides read TGTGCCAGCAGTGAAAGGAAGGGGGCCGATTCACCCCTCCACTTT. Protein product: CASSERKGADSPLHF.

The chain carries TRBV5-1 and TRBJ2-7; 7 bases fit TRBD1. CDR1 and CDR2 from the germline V gene are SGHRS and YFSETQ. This CDR3 has 14 residues. J lost 6 bases, V lost 0 bases, and 6 bases had no gene match. The CDR3 nucleotides are TGCGCCAGCAGCTTGGGGGACAGAAGCCTCGAGCAGTACTTC. This gives the protein CASSLGDRSLEQYF.

For the CDR3, the DNA is TGTGCCAGCAGTGAATTTCGGTTCCCTGGGGCCAACGTCCTGACTTTC. Encoded protein: CASSEFRFPGANVLTF. This sequence joins TRBV6-1 and TRBJ2-6; D is ambiguous. The ends were cut back, 2 bases at V and 2 bases at J, with 10 bases in the middle. This CDR3 is 16 amino acids long. The V gene's germline CDR1 is MNHNS and CDR2 SASEGT.

The genes are TRBV24-1 and TRBJ1-2; D may be TRBD1 (5 bases). The germline gives CDR1 KGHDR, CDR2 SFDVKD. The V gene lost 0 bases and the J gene lost 2 bases, with 15 bases spanning the gap. The CDR3 runs to 17 residues. The chain's CDR3 is CATSDLGPVGQNYGYTF. The CDR3 DNA is TGTGCCACCAGTGATTTGGGGCCCGTAGGACAAAACTATGGCTACACCTTC.

This clonotype appeared once. This chain uses TRBV6-2 or TRBV6-3 with TRBJ2-6; no clear D gene. V was trimmed by 0 bases and J by 0 bases, leaving 9 bases between them. The CDR3 runs to 17 residues. Germline lookup yields CDR1 MNHEY and CDR2 SVGEGT. DNA of the CDR3: TGTGCCAGCAGTTACTCCTGGGGTCACTCTGGGGCCAACGTCCTGACTTTC. Translated, it gives CASSYSWGHSGANVLTF.

This clonotype occurred many times. The rearrangement uses TRBV12-3 or TRBV12-4 and TRBJ2-7; 7 bases map to TRBD2. This CDR3 is 12 amino acids long. J lost 6 bases, V lost 5 bases, and 4 bases had no gene match. The CDR3 nucleotides are TGTGCCAGCAGTAAAGGGGAGGGCGAGCAGTACTTC. Translated: CASSKGEGEQYF.

There are many counts of this clonotype. This chain links TRBV5-1 with TRBJ2-5, with TRBD2 matching 10 bases. Germline-derived CDR1 and CDR2 are SGHRS and YFSETQ. J gave up 4 bases and V 4 bases, and 7 bases lay outside the gene matches. The CDR3 is made up of 15 amino acids. In nucleotides, the CDR3 is TGCGCCAGCAGCAGCCTAGCGGGAGAGGCAGAGACCCAGTACTTC. Its protein product is CASSSLAGEAETQYF.

This clonotype was counted ten times or more. The chain joins TRBV5-1 to TRBJ2-5; 15 bases fit TRBD2. The V segment lost 4 bases and the J segment 5 bases; nucleotides outside the gene matches: 6. The CDR3 extends over 16 amino acids. Germline V lookup: CDR1 SGHRS, CDR2 YFSETQ. This CDR3 is CASSAGLAGGPETQYF. CDR3 coding DNA: TGCGCCAGCAGCGCCGGACTAGCGGGGGGGCCCGAGACCCAGTACTTC.

V usage is TRBV12-3 or TRBV12-4 and J usage is TRBJ2-1; no definite D call. The CDR3 is 13 residues long. V gave up 1 base and J gave up 1 base, with 2 bases separating them. The CDR3 spells CASSLVSYNEQFF. CDR3 sequence (DNA): TGTGCCAGCAGTTTAGTATCCTACAATGAGCAGTTCTTC.

This clonotype was detected a few times. The rearrangement uses TRBV7-3 and TRBJ2-5; D might be TRBD2 (6 bases). The CDR3 covers 15 residues. CDR1 SGHTA and CDR2 FQGTGA come from the germline V gene. The ends were cut back, 3 bases at V and 2 bases at J, with 13 bases in the middle. The chain's CDR3 is CASSLGGTPQETQYF. The CDR3 nucleotides are TGTGCCAGCAGCTTGGGGGGAACGCCTCAAGAGACCCAGTACTTC.

For this clonotype: A much larger clone is a single base away; this may be a read error. The chain employs TRBV6-5 and TRBJ1-1; no definite D call. The V gene's germline CDR1 is MNHEY and CDR2 SVGAGI. The CDR3 is 13 amino acids. CDR3 in amino acids: CANSPGVNAEAFF. CDR3 sequence (DNA): TGTGCCAACAGTCCCGGGGTCAACGCTGAAGCTTTCTTT.

This clonotype was found many times. The chain links TRBV12-3 or TRBV12-4 to TRBJ2-6, with 10 nucleotides matching TRBD1. Trimming cost V 5 bases and J 1 base; bases outside gene matches: 8. The CDR3 is made up of 18 amino acids. The CDR3: CASSPDRGRSSGANVLTF. In DNA form, the CDR3 reads TGTGCCAGCAGTCCCGACAGGGGGCGATCATCTGGGGCCAACGTCCTGACTTTC.

In regard to this clonotype: Just one base apart from a much larger clone, this may be a read error. The rearrangement uses TRBV10-3 and TRBJ1-1, with TRBD1 matching over 7 bases. In germline, CDR1 is ENHRY, CDR2 SYGVKD. The CDR3 is 13 residues long. Germline trimming cut 8 bases from V and 0 bases from J; bases unmatched to any gene: 3. In DNA form, the CDR3 reads TGTGCCATCGGGACAGTAATGAACACTGAAGCTTTCTTT. Translated: CAIGTVMNTEAFF.

A note on this clonotype: A read error may explain this, as a much larger clone is one base away. This chain joins TRBV4-1 and TRBJ2-1; D is undetermined. The germline V gene encodes CDR1 MGHRA and CDR2 YSYEKL. The CDR3 is 15 residues long. V was trimmed by 0 bases and J by 3 bases, leaving 9 bases between them. The CDR3 DNA reads TGCGCCAGCAGCCAAGATAGTCCAGTCTACAATGAGCAGTTCTTC. It codes for CASSQDSPVYNEQFF.

The chain joins TRBV5-1 to TRBJ1-4; maybe TRBD1 (5 bases). Germline V lookup: CDR1 SGHRS, CDR2 YFSETQ. V was pared by 4 bases and J by 8 bases, with 21 bases between. The CDR3 covers 16 residues. The CDR3 coding sequence is TGCGCCAGCAGCCCCCAGGGCAGGGACTTTGGGGAAAAACTGTTTTTT. Its translation is CASSPQGRDFGEKLFF.

There are many counts of this clonotype. V gene TRBV25-1 combines with J gene TRBJ2-3; TRBD2 agrees at 8 bases. CDR1 and CDR2 from the germline V gene are MGHDK and SYGVNS. There are 16 residues in the CDR3. The V and J ends lost 3 bases and 2 bases, in that order; junction bases with no gene match: 7. This chain's CDR3 is CASSESGTSYTDTQYF. CDR3 DNA: TGTGCCAGCAGTGAGTCCGGGACTAGTTACACAGATACGCAGTATTTT. Based on the CDR3 plus reference TRBV25-1 and TRBJ2-3, the full variable domain is EADIYQTPRYLVIGTGKKITLECSQTMGHDKMYWYQQDPGMELHLIHYSYGVNSTEKGDLSSESTVSRIRTEHFPLTLESARPSHTSQYLCASSESGTSYTDTQYFGPGTRLTVL.

This clonotype was found a few times. V and J are TRBV12-3 or TRBV12-4 and TRBJ2-1, with 7 bases matching TRBD1. V trimming: 6 bases; J trimming: 6 bases; junction bases outside the gene matches: 5. This CDR3 has 13 residues. The CDR3 DNA reads as TGTGCCAGCAGAAAGCCAGGGGGCAATGAGCAGTTCTTC. Protein product: CASRKPGGNEQFF.

The sample holds many counts of this clonotype. The chain couples TRBV24-1 to TRBJ2-1, with 10 positions matching TRBD2. Germline values: CDR1 KGHDR, CDR2 SFDVKD. The V segment lost 4 bases and the J segment 4 bases; nucleotides outside the gene matches: 3. CDR3 length: 15 amino acids. CDR3 protein: CATSETSGTYNEQFF. In nucleotides, the CDR3 is TGTGCCACCAGTGAAACTAGCGGGACGTACAATGAGCAGTTCTTC.